This TCR beta chain was sequenced during a study of CD8 T cells in ankylosing spondylitis. TCRdb used MiXCR to reprocess the 5' RACE reads, holding one entry per CDR3 protein. The sample gives 150,000 to 200,000 distinct CDR3 sequences, 18% of which show up once; roughly 4.5% is in the top ten. This clonotype has a count of ten or more. Sequences were obtained from blood, either unsorted or a sorted T cell fraction (not recorded which). The clonotype originates from a male donor between 10 and 30 years old with ankylosing spondylitis or in good health (not recorded which).

The CDR3 loop reads CASSLWTSGSSYNEQFF. DNA for the CDR3: TGTGCCAGCAGCTTATGGACTAGCGGGAGCTCCTACAATGAGCAGTTCTTC. V is TRBV11-2 and J is TRBJ2-1; TRBD2 matches 13 bases. The CDR3 is made up of 17 amino acids. Per the germline V gene, CDR1 is SGHAT and CDR2 is FQNNGV. With V trimmed by 2 bases and J by 0 bases, 1 base remained unmatched.